The next 9 T cell receptor beta chains were all read from a single sample in a study of vaccination effects on CD4 cells after COVID-19. No antigens are known for them. The data were produced by immunoSEQ multiplex PCR, yet TCRdb's version contains in-frame clones alone and is incomplete. The sample lists roughly 70,000 clones, roughly 79% occurring once. Viral peptide pools were used in the ViraFEST assay to expand antigen-specific CD4+ T cells, and sequencing came afterward. Following culture for approximately ten days, CD4+ T cells were isolated. It was two doses of either the BNT162b2 or mRNA-1273 vaccine that participants received. The starting material was CD4+ T cells from PBMCs cultured with HCoV-OC43 spike peptides, obtained after COVID-19 vaccination. Subset noted: HCoV-OC43 spike overlapping peptide pool stimulation. These receptors all come from a human donor who received a COVID-19 vaccine.

The chain employs TRBV18 and TRBJ1-5; unclear D gene. V lost 7 bases and J 2 bases, leaving 9 bases between the germline ends. Germline V CDR1 and CDR2: KGHSH, LQKENI. The CDR3 is made up of 13 amino acids. In DNA form, the CDR3 reads TGTGCCAGCTACGACGGAGGCAATCAGCCCCAGCATTTT. Translation: CASYDGGNQPQHF.

The chain joins TRBV4-3 to TRBJ1-1, with TRBD1 as a possible D gene (6 bases). The V end lost 1 base, the J end lost 0 bases, and 15 bases lay between the germline ends. The germline V gene has CDR1 LGHNA and CDR2 YSLEER. This CDR3 is 17 amino acids long. This CDR3 is CASSQGVRQAMNTEAFF. The CDR3 nucleotides read TGCGCCAGCAGCCAAGGCGTGCGACAGGCCATGAACACTGAAGCTTTCTTT.

This chain links TRBV4-1 with TRBJ2-7; D unclear. Trimming removed 4 bases at V and 1 base at J, with 2 bases between. The CDR3 has 11 amino acids. CDR1 MGHRA and CDR2 YSYEKL come from the germline V gene. The CDR3 DNA reads as TGCGCCAGCAGCCTATCCTACGAGCAGTACGTC. Its translation is CASSLSYEQYV.

The chain carries TRBV11-2 and TRBJ2-7; D call uncertain. This CDR3 is built from 13 residues. Trimming left V 0 bases short and J 5 bases short, with 8 bases between. Germline values: CDR1 SGHAT, CDR2 FQNNGV. For the CDR3, the DNA is TGTGCCAGCAGCTTAGATAGGGTTCACGAGCAGTACGTC. Translation: CASSLDRVHEQYV.

This chain joins TRBV12-3 or TRBV12-4 and TRBJ2-5; 7 positions agree with TRBD1. This CDR3 spans 13 amino acids. V was pared by 7 bases and J by 2 bases, with 4 bases of the junction left unmatched. CDR3 region: CASMDRSQETQYF. The CDR3 coding sequence is TGTGCCAGCATGGACAGGTCACAAGAGACCCAGTACTTC.

The table lists this clone with a few counts. The V gene is TRBV5-1, the J gene TRBJ1-4; unclear D gene. V dropped 0 bases and J dropped 7 bases, with 13 bases sitting between them. The CDR3 is made up of 15 amino acids. Germline V lookup: CDR1 SGHRS, CDR2 YFSETQ. This CDR3 is CASSLVGGLGEKLFF. Here the CDR3 DNA reads TGCGCCAGCAGCTTGGTTGGCGGGTTGGGTGAAAAACTGTTTTTT.

J is TRBJ2-2 and V is TRBV5-5, with D possibly matching TRBD2 (6 bases). Germline-derived CDR1 and CDR2 are SGHKS and YYEKEE (reference sequence). V gave up 1 base and J gave up 8 bases, with 18 bases separating them. The CDR3 runs to 16 residues. In DNA, the CDR3 is TGTGCCAGCAGCTTGAGCGGGTACGGCCGCGCAGGGGAGCTGTTTTTT. Its protein is CASSLSGYGRAGELFF.

V is TRBV4-3 and J is TRBJ1-6; the match to TRBD1 covers 7 bases. The germline V gene encodes CDR1 LGHNA and CDR2 YSLEER. The CDR3 has 16 residues. V shed 1 base, J shed 9 bases, and the junction held 9 bases outside the gene matches. The CDR3 loop reads CASSQGVQGIGSPLHF. DNA of the CDR3: TGCGCCAGCAGCCAAGGGGTACAGGGGATTGGTTCACCCCTCCACTTT.

The chain employs TRBV15 and TRBJ2-7, with 11 bases lining up with TRBD2. Germline V gene data show CDR1 as LNHNV and CDR2 as YYDKDF (reference sequence). The trim removed 0 bases at V and 6 bases at J, leaving 10 bases unmatched. The CDR3 totals 17 residues. CDR3 nucleotides: TGTGCCACCAGCAGAGATTTCTCTAGCGGGGGGTCAGCCGAGCAGTACGTC. Residues: CATSRDFSSGGSAEQYV.